The T cell receptor (beta chain) described here comes from a study of blood T cell repertoires in COVID-19 (dated by TCRdb to about 2020). Regarding the complete study: Samples from collaborators originated in the United States, Italy and Spain and spanned both the acute and convalescent phases of COVID-19. The material from the prospective study consisted of cDNA or gDNA derived from T cells, B-cell-depleted T cells, or PBMCs. Subjects who had been exposed to COVID-19, were actively infected with it, or had recovered from it provided the deeply sampled blood TCRbeta repertoires that made up the dataset. The repertoires were released in a freely available public database intended as a resource for research on the immune response to SARS-CoV-2. Samples were obtained from the ongoing ImmuneRACE study (first 160 participants) and from some 1,300 subjects provided by 6 global collaborators. A de-identified subject ID, COVID-19 status, age in years and sex were almost always included in the sample metadata. HLA class I and class II types, where available, came from metadata supplied by the sample provider rather than from assay-based typing.

CDR1 and CDR2 (SGHNT, YYREEE) derive from the germline V gene (reference sequence). For this chain, trimming is 5 bases at the V end and 4 bases at the J end, and the number of junction bases without a gene match is 7. From its cysteine to its phenylalanine, the CDR3 spans 15 amino acids. Here the CDR3 DNA is all that survives: 45 bases in frame from base 1. Paper-wide results and their limitations: How much clinical and demographic metadata was included differed by source and by participant, and the metadata was provided uncurated.

The immunoSEQ Assay, a bias-controlled multiplex PCR, was used to amplify TCRbeta CDR3 regions from genomic DNA. Per the source publication's procedure: Within the assay, amplification of reference gene primers was used to estimate how many nucleated cells each sample contained. Sequence reads were collapsed and filtered to measure the absolute abundance of every unique TCRbeta CDR3 rearrangement. For each sample, productive Simpson clonality was calculated by taking the square root of Simpson's diversity index across productive rearrangements. TCRdb obtained this table from immuneACCESS and retained in-frame rearrangements with V and J assigned. These tables miss some clones; where compared with another copy, unresolved V genes account for less than half of the shortfall, and the remainder is unexplained. D and trimming come from the DNA, and the V and J calls and clone size come from that table. In this sample the table shows more than 100,000 clones, 82% of which occur a single time. The ten largest clones capture approximately 5% of the sample.

Whole blood was collected in K2EDTA tubes by collaborating institutions according to the institutions' own protocols. Collaborator samples were shipped for TCRbeta analysis as frozen whole blood, isolated PBMCs, or DNA extracted from either sample type. Concerning this clone: No antigen is known for it. No much larger clone is present one base from it, and per-base qualities are unavailable.

The sample comprised peripheral blood. The rearranged segments are TRBV5-4 and TRBJ2-2; 8 central nucleotides agree with TRBD1. The TCR comes from a woman in her seventies with acute or convalescent COVID-19. For the CDR3, the sequence is CASRARDRSTGELFF. The DNA sequence is given as TGTGCCAGCAGAGCCCGGGACAGGAGCACCGGGGAGCTGTTTTTT.